The sequence of this TCR beta chain was determined in a study of blood T cell repertoires in COVID-19 (dated by TCRdb to 2018 to 2021). Regarding the complete study: Samples from collaborators originated in the United States, Italy and Spain and spanned both the acute and convalescent phases of COVID-19. The samples were drawn from the first 160 participants of the ongoing ImmuneRACE study and from about 1,200 subjects provided by 6 global collaborators. The sample metadata nearly always contained a de-identified subject ID, COVID-19 status, age in years and sex. The prospective study material was composed of cDNA or gDNA derived from T cells, B-cell-depleted T cells, or PBMCs. Where available, HLA class I and class II types were obtained from metadata supplied by the sample provider rather than from assay-based typing. The repertoires were released in a freely available public database meant as a resource for research on the immune response to SARS-CoV-2. Subjects who had been exposed to COVID-19, were actively infected with it, or had recovered from it provided the deeply sampled blood TCRbeta repertoires that made up the dataset.

TCRbeta CDR3 regions were amplified from genomic DNA by means of the immunoSEQ Assay, a bias-controlled multiplex PCR. The authors' analysis ran thus. The number of nucleated cells in each sample was estimated by amplification of reference gene primers within the assay. To quantify the absolute abundance of each unique TCRbeta CDR3 rearrangement, sequence reads were collapsed and filtered. For each sample, productive Simpson clonality was calculated as the square root of Simpson's diversity index across productive rearrangements. Held by TCRdb, this immuneACCESS table contains in-frame sequences only and omits some clones. Under half of the omission traces to an unresolved V gene where checked; the cause of the rest is unknown. V and J calls and clone size are given by that table; D and trimming were obtained from the DNA. This sample has roughly 160,000 clones in its table, and about 87% of those were observed once. About 9.4% of the sample is taken by the ten largest.

What the study reported, not specific to this receptor: Clinical and demographic metadata were provided uncurated, with the amount varying by source and participant.

A remark on this clone: Its cognate antigen has yet to be identified. Base quality data are lacking; no much larger clone is found one base away.

One collaborating source in Seattle enrolled patients during active infection and followed them longitudinally through the course of disease. Whole blood was collected in K2EDTA tubes by collaborating institutions according to the institutions' own protocols. For TCRbeta analysis, collaborators shipped samples as frozen whole blood, isolated PBMCs, or DNA extracted from either of those sample types. The source is a woman in her 70s with COVID-19, enrolled during active disease. Input material: peripheral blood.

Here the CDR3 is given as CASSVGGDRDFPGYTF. The DNA reads TGCGCCAGCAGCGTAGGGGGGGACAGGGACTTTCCTGGCTACACCTTC. The sequence is built from TRBV5-1 and TRBJ1-2; TRBD1 matches 9 bases in the middle. The germline V gene yields SGHRS for CDR1 and YFSETQ for CDR2. The V end gives up 4 bases and the J end 7 bases, leaving 14 bases in the junction not matched to a gene. Spanning cysteine to phenylalanine, the CDR3 consists of 16 amino acids. This entry keeps only the CDR3 DNA: 48 bases, framed from base 1. The CDR3 plus the reference TRBV5-1 and TRBJ1-2 genes for the other parts give the full variable domain: KAGVTQTPRYLIKTRGQQVTLSCSPISGHRSVSWYQQTPGQGLQFLFEYFSETQRNKGNFPGRFSGRQFSNSRSEMNVSTLELGDSALYLCASSVGGDRDFPGYTFGSGTRLTVV.